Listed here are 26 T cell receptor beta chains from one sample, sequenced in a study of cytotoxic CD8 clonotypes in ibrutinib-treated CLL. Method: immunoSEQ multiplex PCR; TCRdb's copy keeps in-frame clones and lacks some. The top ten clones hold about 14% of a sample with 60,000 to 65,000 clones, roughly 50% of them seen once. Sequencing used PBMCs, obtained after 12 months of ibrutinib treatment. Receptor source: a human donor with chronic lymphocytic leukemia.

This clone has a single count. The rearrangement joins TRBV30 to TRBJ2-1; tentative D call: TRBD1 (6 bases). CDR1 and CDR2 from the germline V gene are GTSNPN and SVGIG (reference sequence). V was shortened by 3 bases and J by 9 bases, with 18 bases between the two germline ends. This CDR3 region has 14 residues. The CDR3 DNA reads TGTGCCTGGAGAAGGGGGTTCGCGCGGAGTGAGCAGTTCTTC. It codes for CAWRRGFARSEQFF.

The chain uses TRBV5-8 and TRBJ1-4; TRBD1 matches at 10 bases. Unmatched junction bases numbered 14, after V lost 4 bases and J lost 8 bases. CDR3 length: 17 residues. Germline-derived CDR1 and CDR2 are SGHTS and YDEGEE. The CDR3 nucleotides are TGTGCCAGCAGCCTAGGGACAGGGGTTCAAGGAAGCGAAAAACTGTTTTTT. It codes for CASSLGTGVQGSEKLFF.

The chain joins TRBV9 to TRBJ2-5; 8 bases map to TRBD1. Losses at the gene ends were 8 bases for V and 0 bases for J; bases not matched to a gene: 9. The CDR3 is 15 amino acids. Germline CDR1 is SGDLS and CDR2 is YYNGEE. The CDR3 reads CASTPGQVYQETQYF. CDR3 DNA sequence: TGTGCCAGTACCCCGGGACAGGTCTACCAAGAGACCCAGTACTTC. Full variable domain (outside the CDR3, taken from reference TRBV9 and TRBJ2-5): DSGVTQTPKHLITATGQRVTLRCSPRSGDLSVYWYQQSLDQGLQFLIQYYNGEERAKGNILERFSAQQFPDLHSELNLSSLELGDSALYFCASTPGQVYQETQYFGPGTRLLVL.

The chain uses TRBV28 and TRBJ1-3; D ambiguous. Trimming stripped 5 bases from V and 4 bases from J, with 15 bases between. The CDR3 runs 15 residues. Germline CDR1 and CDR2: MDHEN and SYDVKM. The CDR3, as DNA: TGTGCCAGCAGTCCGTTAGGGTTAGCCGGAAACACCATATATTTT. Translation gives CASSPLGLAGNTIYF.

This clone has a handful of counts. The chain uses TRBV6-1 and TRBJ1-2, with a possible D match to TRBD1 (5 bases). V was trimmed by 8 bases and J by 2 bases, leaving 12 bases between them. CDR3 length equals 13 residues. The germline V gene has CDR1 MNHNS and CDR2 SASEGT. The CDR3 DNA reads TGTGCCAGCTCGGCAGGGCTGAACTATGGCTACACCTTC. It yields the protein CASSAGLNYGYTF.

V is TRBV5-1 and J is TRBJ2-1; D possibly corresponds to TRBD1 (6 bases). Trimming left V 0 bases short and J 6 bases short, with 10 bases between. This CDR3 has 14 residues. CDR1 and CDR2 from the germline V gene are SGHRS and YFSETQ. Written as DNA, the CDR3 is TGCGCCAGCAGCTTGGGGGGACACAGCAATGAGCAGTTCTTC. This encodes CASSLGGHSNEQFF.

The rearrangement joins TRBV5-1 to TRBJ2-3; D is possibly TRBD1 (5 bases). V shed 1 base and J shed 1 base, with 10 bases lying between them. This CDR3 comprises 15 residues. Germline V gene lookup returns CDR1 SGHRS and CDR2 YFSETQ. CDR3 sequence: CASSLSGARTDTQYF. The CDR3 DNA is TGCGCCAGCAGCTTGTCTGGGGCTCGCACAGATACGCAGTATTTT.

The CDR3: CASSSRAWAPEQYF. The CDR3 region has the DNA TGTGCCAGCAGCTCCCGGGCTTGGGCGCCCGAGCAGTACTTC. This rearrangement joins TRBV11-2 to TRBJ2-7; D unresolved. The CDR3 totals 14 residues. Trimming shortened V by 4 bases and J by 6 bases, and 16 bases separated the two germline ends. CDR1 is SGHAT, CDR2 FQNNGV, per germline.

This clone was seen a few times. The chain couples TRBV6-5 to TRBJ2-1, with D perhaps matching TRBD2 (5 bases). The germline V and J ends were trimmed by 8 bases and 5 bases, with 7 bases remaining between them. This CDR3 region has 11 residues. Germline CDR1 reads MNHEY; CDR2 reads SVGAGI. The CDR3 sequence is CASAGNNEQFF. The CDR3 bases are TGTGCCAGCGCCGGGAACAATGAGCAGTTCTTC.

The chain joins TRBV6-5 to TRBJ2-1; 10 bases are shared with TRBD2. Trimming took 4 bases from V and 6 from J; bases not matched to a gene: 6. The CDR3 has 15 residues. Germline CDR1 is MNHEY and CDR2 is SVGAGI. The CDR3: CASSLGAGGFNEQFF. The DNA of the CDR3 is TGTGCCAGCAGTTTAGGAGCGGGAGGGTTCAATGAGCAGTTCTTC.

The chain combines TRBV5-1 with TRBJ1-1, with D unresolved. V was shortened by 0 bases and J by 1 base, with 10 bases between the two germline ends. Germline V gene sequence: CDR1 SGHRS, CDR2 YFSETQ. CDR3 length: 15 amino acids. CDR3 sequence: CASSLELWENTEAFF. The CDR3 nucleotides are TGCGCCAGCAGCTTGGAGCTTTGGGAGAACACTGAAGCTTTCTTT. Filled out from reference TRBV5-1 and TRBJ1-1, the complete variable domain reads KAGVTQTPRYLIKTRGQQVTLSCSPISGHRSVSWYQQTPGQGLQFLFEYFSETQRNKGNFPGRFSGRQFSNSRSEMNVSTLELGDSALYLCASSLELWENTEAFFGQGTRLTVV.

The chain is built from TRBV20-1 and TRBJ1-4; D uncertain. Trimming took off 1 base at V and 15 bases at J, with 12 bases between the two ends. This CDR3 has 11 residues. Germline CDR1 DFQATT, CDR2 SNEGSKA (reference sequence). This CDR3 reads CSARVFGSVFF. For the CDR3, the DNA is TGCAGTGCTAGAGTATTCGGGTCGGTGTTTTTT.

The CDR3 sequence is CASSEGYRGAEQYF. The CDR3 DNA follows: TGTGCCAGCAGTGAAGGATACAGGGGAGCCGAGCAGTACTTC. V is TRBV6-1 and J is TRBJ2-7, with 7 bases identical to TRBD1. Losses at the gene ends were 1 base for V and 6 bases for J; bases not matched to a gene: 6. Germline CDR1 MNHNS, CDR2 SASEGT. The length of the CDR3 is 14 residues.

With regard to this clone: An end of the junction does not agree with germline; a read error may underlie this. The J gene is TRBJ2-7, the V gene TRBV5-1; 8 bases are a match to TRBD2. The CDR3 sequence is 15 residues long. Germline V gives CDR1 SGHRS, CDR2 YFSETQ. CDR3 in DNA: TGCGCCAGCAGCTTGGACGGGAGGGCTCATCCCCCTCCCCCCTTC. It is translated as CASSLDGRAHPPPPF.

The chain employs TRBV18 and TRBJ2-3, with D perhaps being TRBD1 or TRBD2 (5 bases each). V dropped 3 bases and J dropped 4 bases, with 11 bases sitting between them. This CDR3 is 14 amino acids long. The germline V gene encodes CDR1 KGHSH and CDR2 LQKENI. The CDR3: CASSPSGHADTQYF. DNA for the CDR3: TGTGCCAGCTCACCTTCGGGGCACGCAGATACGCAGTATTTT.

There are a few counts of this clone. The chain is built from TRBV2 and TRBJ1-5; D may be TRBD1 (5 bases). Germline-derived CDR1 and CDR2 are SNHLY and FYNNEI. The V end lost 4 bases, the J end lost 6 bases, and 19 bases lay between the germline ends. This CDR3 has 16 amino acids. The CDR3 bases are TGTGCCAGCAGTGTTTTCAGGGCCGGTGGGTCTCAGCCCCAGCATTTT. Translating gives CASSVFRAGGSQPQHF.

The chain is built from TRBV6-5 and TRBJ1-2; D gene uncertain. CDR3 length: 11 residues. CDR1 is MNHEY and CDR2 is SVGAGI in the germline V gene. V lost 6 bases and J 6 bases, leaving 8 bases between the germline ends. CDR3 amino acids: CASRRRDGYTF. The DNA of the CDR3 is TGTGCCAGCAGACGACGGGATGGCTACACCTTC.

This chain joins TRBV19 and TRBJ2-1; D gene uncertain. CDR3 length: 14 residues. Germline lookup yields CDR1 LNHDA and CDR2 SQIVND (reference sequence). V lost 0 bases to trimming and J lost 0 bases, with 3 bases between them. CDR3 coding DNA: TGTGCCAGTAGTATAGACAGCTCCTACAATGAGCAGTTCTTC. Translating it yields CASSIDSSYNEQFF.

The CDR3 DNA is TGTGCCAGCAGGGCAGGGGACCAAGAAGCTTTCTTT. It codes for CASRAGDQEAFF. The chain is built from TRBV2 and TRBJ1-1, with D perhaps TRBD1 (6 bases). The CDR3 runs 12 residues. Germline V gives CDR1 SNHLY, CDR2 FYNNEI. Trimming left V 6 bases short and J 8 bases short, with 13 bases between.

The CDR3 reads CATKGVSNTEAFF. As DNA, the CDR3 is TGTGCCACCAAAGGTGTCTCGAACACTGAAGCTTTCTTT. This chain uses TRBV10-3 with TRBJ1-1; D remains ambiguous. Trimming stripped 10 bases from V and 1 base from J, with 13 bases between. CDR3 length: 13 residues. Germline CDR1 and CDR2: ENHRY and SYGVKD.

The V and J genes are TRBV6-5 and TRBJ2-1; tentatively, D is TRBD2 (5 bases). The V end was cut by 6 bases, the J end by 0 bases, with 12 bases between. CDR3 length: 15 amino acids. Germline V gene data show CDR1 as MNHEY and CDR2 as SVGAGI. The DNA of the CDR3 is TGTGCCAGCAGACCAACTAGGAGCTCCTACAATGAGCAGTTCTTC. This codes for CASRPTRSSYNEQFF.

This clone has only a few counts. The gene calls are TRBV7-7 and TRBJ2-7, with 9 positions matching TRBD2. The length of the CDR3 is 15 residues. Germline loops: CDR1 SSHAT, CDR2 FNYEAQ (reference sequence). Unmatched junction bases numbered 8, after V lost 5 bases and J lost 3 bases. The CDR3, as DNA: TGTGCCAGCAGCCAAGGGCGGGAGGGCCGCTACGAGCAGTACTTC. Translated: CASSQGREGRYEQYF. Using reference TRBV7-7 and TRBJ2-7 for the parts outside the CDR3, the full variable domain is GAGVSQSPRYKVTKRGQDVTLRCDPISSHATLYWYQQALGQGPEFLTYFNYEAQPDKSGLPSDRFSAERPEGSISTLTIQRTEQRDSAMYRCASSQGREGRYEQYFGPGTRLTVT.

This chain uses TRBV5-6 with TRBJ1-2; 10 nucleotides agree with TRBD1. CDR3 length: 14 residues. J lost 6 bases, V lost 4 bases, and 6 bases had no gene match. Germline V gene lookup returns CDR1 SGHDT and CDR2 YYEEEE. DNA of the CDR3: TGTGCCAGCAGCCCGGACAGGGGGATGAATGGCTACACCTTC. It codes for CASSPDRGMNGYTF.

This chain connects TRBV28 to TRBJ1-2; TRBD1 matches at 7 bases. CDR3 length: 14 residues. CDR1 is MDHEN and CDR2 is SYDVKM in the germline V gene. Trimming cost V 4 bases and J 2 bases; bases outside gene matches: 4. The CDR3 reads CASSSGTENYGYTF. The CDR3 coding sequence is TGTGCCAGCAGTTCCGGGACAGAAAACTATGGCTACACCTTC.

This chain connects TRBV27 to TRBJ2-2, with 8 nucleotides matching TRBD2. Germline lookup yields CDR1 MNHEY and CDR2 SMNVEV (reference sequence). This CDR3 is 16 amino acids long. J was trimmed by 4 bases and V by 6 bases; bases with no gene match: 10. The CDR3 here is CASRRSSGAFTGELFF. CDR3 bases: TGTGCCAGCAGACGCAGTAGCGGGGCTTTCACCGGGGAGCTGTTTTTT.

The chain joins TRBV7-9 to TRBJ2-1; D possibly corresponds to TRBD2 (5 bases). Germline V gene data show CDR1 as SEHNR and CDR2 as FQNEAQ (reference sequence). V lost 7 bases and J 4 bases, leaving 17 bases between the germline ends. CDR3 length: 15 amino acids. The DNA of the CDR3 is TGTGCCAGCACCGGGGAGAGGGCTGGGTACAATGAGCAGTTCTTC. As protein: CASTGERAGYNEQFF.